This T cell receptor beta chain was found in a study of OX40 agonist ivuxolimab in advanced cancers. Measured with immunoSEQ multiplex PCR; TCRdb has only the in-frame clones, and not every one. The table has approximately 82,000 clones, more than 70% seen once. The CDR3 contains 17 residues. The V segment lost 6 bases and the J segment 5 bases; nucleotides outside the gene matches: 8. Sequencing was performed on CD4+ or CD8+ T cells sorted from blood, taken in a trial of the OX40 agonist ivuxolimab. The source of this sequence is an adult with an advanced solid tumor such as melanoma, head and neck, liver or kidney cancer. The rearrangement joins TRBV6-7 to TRBJ2-3; 16 nucleotides line up with TRBD2. TRBV6-7 is an open reading frame whose function is uncertain. CDR3 nucleotides: TGTGCCAGCAGAGGGACTAGCGGGGGGGAATGGGTAGATACGCAGTATTTT. It translates to CASRGTSGGEWVDTQYF.